Listed here are 18 T cell receptor beta chains from one sample, sequenced in a study of human T cells and chemical hapten exposure. The time point: pre-sensitization, week 0. Treatment meaning: therapeutic diphenylcyclopropenone sensitization with weekly scalp DPC. TCRdb processed the RACE reads anew with MiXCR; each CDR3 protein has one entry. Counted here are about 80,000 distinct CDR3 sequences, about 15% occurring once; the ten biggest clones make up roughly 4.9%. The sequencing here drew on whole blood, taken in connection with sensitization to the hapten diphenylcyclopropenone (DPC). The source is a woman in her fifties or sixties with alopecia areata. Some clones in this sample may be carry-over from other donors' samples.

This chain uses TRBV12-3 or TRBV12-4 with TRBJ2-3; D gene unclear. V was pared by 6 bases and J by 2 bases, with 9 bases between. This CDR3 is 13 amino acids long. The CDR3 bases are TGTGCCAGCAGGCAAGCAGTCACAGATACGCAGTATTTT. Its translation is CASRQAVTDTQYF.

The chain recombines TRBV25-1 with TRBJ2-1; TRBD2 aligns across 11 bases. This CDR3 has 17 residues. Per the germline V gene, CDR1 is MGHDK and CDR2 is SYGVNS. The junction had 5 bases not matched to a gene; V was cut back by 1 base and J by 3 bases. The CDR3 here is CASSELASGRLYNEQFF. CDR3 bases: TGTGCCAGCAGTGAATTAGCTAGCGGGAGGCTCTACAATGAGCAGTTCTTC.

The chain joins TRBV20-1 to TRBJ1-1; D unclear. Trimming left V 6 bases short and J 4 bases short, with 3 bases between. Germline CDR1 is DFQATT and CDR2 is SNEGSKA (reference sequence). CDR3 length equals 9 residues. CDR3 coding DNA: TGCAGTGCCGGCACTGAAGCTTTCTTT. Protein: CSAGTEAFF.

This clonotype has just a few counts. The chain employs TRBV20-1 and TRBJ1-2, with 7 positions matching TRBD1. The CDR3 extends over 14 amino acids. CDR1 and CDR2 (germline): DFQATT, SNEGSKA (reference sequence). V shed 0 bases, J shed 8 bases, and the junction held 9 bases outside the gene matches. This chain's CDR3 is CSARDLAGGPGYTF. In DNA, the CDR3 is TGCAGTGCTAGAGACCTGGCAGGGGGTCCGGGCTACACCTTC.

This clonotype turned up a few times. The V and J genes are TRBV7-7 and TRBJ2-3; 10 bases agree with TRBD2. Per germline, CDR1 SSHAT and CDR2 FNYEAQ (reference sequence). The CDR3 loop spans 15 amino acids. Unmatched junction bases numbered 6, after V lost 5 bases and J lost 4 bases. The CDR3 DNA sequence: TGTGCCAGCAGCCCCGCTAGCGGGAGCTCAGATACGCAGTATTTT. Protein sequence: CASSPASGSSDTQYF.

The table lists this clonotype with a few counts. The chain has TRBV11-2 and TRBJ2-7; 10 nucleotides agree with TRBD2. Germline values: CDR1 SGHAT, CDR2 FQNNGV. CDR3 length equals 12 residues. J was trimmed by 4 bases and V by 8 bases; bases with no gene match: 2. The CDR3 sequence: CASWTSGYEQYF. In nucleotides, the CDR3 is TGTGCCAGCTGGACTAGCGGATACGAGCAGTACTTC.

This clonotype has a count of ten or more. This chain links TRBV29-1 with TRBJ2-7, with 13 positions matching TRBD2. Germline loops: CDR1 SQVTM, CDR2 ANQGSEA. The CDR3 runs to 14 residues. The ends lost 5 bases at V and 4 bases at J; junction bases unmatched: 5. The CDR3 spells CSVQTSGRVYEQYF. The CDR3 nucleotides read TGCAGCGTTCAAACTAGCGGGAGGGTTTACGAGCAGTACTTC.

The rearrangement links TRBV14 to TRBJ2-4; 9 bases line up with TRBD2. J lost 4 bases, V lost 5 bases, and 6 bases had no gene match. The CDR3 runs 15 residues. CDR1 and CDR2 from the germline V gene are SGHDN and FVKESK. The CDR3 DNA follows: TGTGCCAGCAGCTGGCTAGCGGGAATAAAAAACATTCAGTACTTC. This codes for CASSWLAGIKNIQYF.

This clonotype ranks as medium-sized. This chain joins TRBV11-2 and TRBJ2-1, with a weak D call TRBD2 (6 bases). This CDR3 contains 16 residues. V lost 6 bases and J 2 bases, leaving 17 bases between the germline ends. Germline values: CDR1 SGHAT, CDR2 FQNNGV. CDR3 nucleotide sequence: TGTGCCAGCAGATCGATACGGAGGGCCCCCTACAATGAGCAGTTCTTC. As protein: CASRSIRRAPYNEQFF.

The chain links TRBV7-7 to TRBJ2-5, with a weak D call TRBD2 (5 bases). This CDR3 region has 15 residues. Germline CDR1 is SSHAT and CDR2 is FNYEAQ (reference sequence). V gave up 5 bases and J gave up 0 bases, with 13 bases separating them. This CDR3 reads CASSPGINHQETQYF. The CDR3 DNA follows: TGTGCCAGCAGCCCGGGGATCAACCACCAAGAGACCCAGTACTTC.

This chain uses TRBV28 with TRBJ2-7, with a weak D call TRBD1 (5 bases). The CDR3 consists of 11 residues. Trimming left V 6 bases short and J 3 bases short, with 6 bases between. Germline CDR1 reads MDHEN; CDR2 reads SYDVKM. CDR3 region: CASRGDYEQYF. The CDR3 coding sequence is TGTGCCAGCAGAGGGGACTACGAGCAGTACTTC.

The V call is TRBV29-1, the J call TRBJ2-4; D ambiguous. Per germline, CDR1 SQVTM and CDR2 ANQGSEA. V gave up 0 bases and J gave up 7 bases, with 10 bases separating them. This CDR3 has 13 residues. The CDR3 region has the DNA TGCAGCGTTGAAGATCCCCTTGGGAACATTCAGTACTTC. Encoded protein: CSVEDPLGNIQYF.

This clonotype has at least ten counts. The V call is TRBV2, the J call TRBJ2-4; 9 bases line up with TRBD1. The CDR3 extends over 14 amino acids. Trimming took 5 bases from V and 8 from J; bases not matched to a gene: 7. Germline V CDR1 and CDR2: SNHLY, FYNNEI. CDR3 sequence reads: CASSYPDRGDIQYF. The CDR3 DNA reads TGTGCCAGCAGTTACCCGGACAGGGGAGACATTCAGTACTTC. Full variable domain (remainder filled in from reference TRBV2 and TRBJ2-4): EPEVTQTPSHQVTQMGQEVILRCVPISNHLYFYWYRQILGQKVEFLVSFYNNEISEKSEIFDDQFSVERPDGSNFTLKIRSTKLEDSAMYFCASSYPDRGDIQYFGAGTRLSVL.

This clonotype occurred a few times. The rearrangement joins TRBV6-6 to TRBJ2-1; TRBD1 is a possible D gene (5 bases). The germline gives CDR1 MNHNY, CDR2 SVGAGI (reference sequence). The V and J ends lost 10 bases and 1 base respectively, with 14 bases between them. The CDR3 extends over 14 amino acids. The CDR3 DNA is TGTGCCACCCTTACAGCAGGGTCCTACAATGAGCAGTTCTTC. This translates into CATLTAGSYNEQFF.

This clonotype was found a few times. V is TRBV5-1 and J is TRBJ2-5; TRBD2 aligns across 7 bases. This CDR3 is 15 amino acids long. Germline V gives CDR1 SGHRS, CDR2 YFSETQ. Unmatched junction bases numbered 7, after V lost 0 bases and J lost 5 bases. The CDR3 loop reads CASSLGLASWETQYF. Here the CDR3 DNA reads TGCGCCAGCAGCTTGGGACTAGCTAGTTGGGAGACCCAGTACTTC.

In this sample, this clonotype turned up many times. The rearrangement links TRBV12-3 or TRBV12-4 to TRBJ2-3, with D perhaps being TRBD1 or TRBD2 (5 bases each). Trimming pared 5 bases from V and 1 base from J, leaving 10 bases between. This CDR3 is 14 amino acids long. The CDR3, as DNA: TGTGCCAGCAGTCCCCCGGGGCGCACAGATACGCAGTATTTT. Translating it yields CASSPPGRTDTQYF.

V and J are TRBV9 and TRBJ2-1; no firm D call. In germline, CDR1 is SGDLS, CDR2 YYNGEE. The CDR3 totals 13 residues. Trimming left V 4 bases short and J 6 bases short, with 11 bases between. CDR3 in DNA: TGTGCCAGCAGCCAGACGGGTGGCAATGAGCAGTTCTTC. It yields the protein CASSQTGGNEQFF.

The chain employs TRBV12-3 or TRBV12-4 and TRBJ1-1; tentatively, D is TRBD1 (5 bases). V was cut by 10 bases and J by 1 base, with 10 bases left in between. The CDR3 covers 12 residues. CDR3 sequence: CATRGTNTEAFF. CDR3 coding DNA: TGTGCCACCCGGGGGACGAACACTGAAGCTTTCTTT.